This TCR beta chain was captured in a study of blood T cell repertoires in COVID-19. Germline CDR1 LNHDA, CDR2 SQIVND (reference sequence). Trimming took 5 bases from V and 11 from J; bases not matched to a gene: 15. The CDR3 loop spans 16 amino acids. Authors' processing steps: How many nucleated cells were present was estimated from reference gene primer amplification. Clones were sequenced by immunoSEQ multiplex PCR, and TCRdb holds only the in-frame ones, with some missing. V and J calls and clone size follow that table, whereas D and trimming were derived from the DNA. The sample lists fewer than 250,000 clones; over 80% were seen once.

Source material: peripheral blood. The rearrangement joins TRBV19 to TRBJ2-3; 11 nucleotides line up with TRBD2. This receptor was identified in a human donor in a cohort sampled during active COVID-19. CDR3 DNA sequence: TGTGCCAGTAGTTCCATTCTAGCGGGGGGTTTCCCCCTGCAGTATTTT. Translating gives CASSSILAGGFPLQYF.